These 19 T cell receptor beta chains share one sample of origin, sequenced in a study of T cell responses to AZD1222 COVID-19 vaccine. TCRdb keeps only in-frame clones here, not all; method: immunoSEQ multiplex PCR. The data show 55,000 to 65,000 clones, with approximately 88% seen just once and roughly 14% held by the top ten. The sample consisted of peripheral blood, taken on day 0 of AZD1222 vaccination. The receptors come from an adult in good health.

The chain joins TRBV19 to TRBJ2-3; D ambiguous. Trimming shortened V by 6 bases and J by 3 bases, and 7 bases separated the two germline ends. This CDR3 comprises 12 residues. CDR1 and CDR2 (germline): LNHDA, SQIVND (reference sequence). The CDR3 DNA is TGTGCCAGTAGAGTAGATACAGATACGCAGTATTTT. This codes for CASRVDTDTQYF.

This clone appeared a single time. This chain connects TRBV11-3 to TRBJ1-2, with 8 bases that match TRBD1. Germline assignment: CDR1 SGHNT and CDR2 YENEEA. This CDR3 contains 12 residues. With 6 bases clipped from V and 8 bases from J, the junction kept 5 bases outside the gene matches. CDR3 coding DNA: TGTGCCAGCAGACCTGACAGGGGCGGCTACACCTTC. Its translation is CASRPDRGGYTF.

The chain is built from TRBV18 and TRBJ1-2; tentatively, D is TRBD1 (5 bases). Trimming took off 3 bases at V and 8 bases at J, with 10 bases between the two ends. Germline values: CDR1 KGHSH, CDR2 LQKENI. The CDR3 contains 12 residues. The CDR3 sequence is CASSPGLEGYTF. As DNA, the CDR3 is TGTGCCAGCTCACCGGGACTCGAAGGCTACACCTTC.

The chain employs TRBV4-1 and TRBJ1-4; D uncertain. CDR3 size: 17 residues. The V and J ends lost 0 bases and 0 bases respectively, with 11 bases between them. Germline assignment: CDR1 MGHRA and CDR2 YSYEKL. CDR3 protein: CASSQDGRGATNEKLFF. The DNA of the CDR3 is TGCGCCAGCAGCCAAGATGGACGAGGTGCAACTAATGAAAAACTGTTTTTT.

The chain has TRBV5-1 and TRBJ2-3; TRBD2 agrees at 7 bases. With 4 bases clipped from V and 3 bases from J, the junction kept 11 bases outside the gene matches. The CDR3 has 16 amino acids. The germline V gene encodes CDR1 SGHRS and CDR2 YFSETQ. CDR3 sequence (DNA): TGCGCCAGCAGCGCCGGGACTAATGAACAGACAGATACGCAGTATTTT. This encodes CASSAGTNEQTDTQYF.

The V and J genes are TRBV4-1 and TRBJ1-1; perhaps TRBD1 as D (6 bases). Germline CDR1 MGHRA, CDR2 YSYEKL. CDR3 length: 15 amino acids. Trimming removed 2 bases at V and 4 bases at J, with 14 bases between. Here the CDR3 reads CASSQYREVGTEAFF. The CDR3 bases are TGCGCCAGCAGCCAATACAGGGAGGTAGGCACTGAAGCTTTCTTT.

This sequence joins TRBV14 and TRBJ1-1, with D hard to call. CDR1 SGHDN and CDR2 FVKESK come from the germline V gene. The CDR3 consists of 11 residues. Trimming removed 3 bases from V and 1 base from J, with 0 bases in between. The CDR3 nucleotides read TGTGCCAGCAGCCAGAACACTGAAGCTTTCTTT. It specifies CASSQNTEAFF.

The gene calls are TRBV4-2 and TRBJ2-1; D unresolved. The CDR3 consists of 13 residues. From germline, CDR1 is LGHNA and CDR2 YNFKEQ. The V end was cut by 1 base, the J end by 6 bases, with 7 bases between. The CDR3: CASSQARANEQFF. The CDR3 bases are TGTGCCAGCAGCCAAGCTAGGGCCAATGAGCAGTTCTTC.

The chain employs TRBV7-8 and TRBJ2-2; tentatively, D is TRBD2 (6 bases). The CDR3 extends over 16 amino acids. V was trimmed by 4 bases and J by 0 bases, leaving 12 bases between them. Germline loops: CDR1 SGHVS, CDR2 FQNEAQ. The CDR3 coding sequence is TGTGCCAGCAGCTCAGTGGAGGGCTCGAACACCGGGGAGCTGTTTTTT. This encodes CASSSVEGSNTGELFF.

The chain has TRBV7-6 and TRBJ2-1; TRBD2 matches 16 bases. Per germline, CDR1 SGHVS and CDR2 FNYEAQ. The CDR3 spans 17 residues. The V and J ends lost 4 bases and 4 bases, in that order; junction bases with no gene match: 4. In nucleotides, the CDR3 is TGTGCCAGCAGCTCGGGACTAGCGGGAGGGTTTTACAATGAGCAGTTCTTC. Translated, it gives CASSSGLAGGFYNEQFF.

CDR3 DNA sequence: TGCGCCAGCAGCTTGGAGGGGGAGGCTTATGGCTACACCTTC. The encoded protein is CASSLEGEAYGYTF. The V gene is TRBV5-1, the J gene TRBJ1-2, with D tentatively TRBD1 (6 bases). The CDR3 totals 14 residues. The V gene lost 0 bases and the J gene lost 5 bases, with 11 bases spanning the gap. Germline CDR1 is SGHRS and CDR2 is YFSETQ.

The chain has TRBV18 and TRBJ1-1; D remains unclear. This CDR3 has 14 residues. Germline CDR1 KGHSH, CDR2 LQKENI. V was clipped by 6 bases and J by 4 bases, with 15 bases between them. This CDR3 is CASSPEADSTEAFF. CDR3 in DNA: TGTGCCAGCTCGCCCGAGGCCGATAGCACTGAAGCTTTCTTT.

This chain links TRBV18 with TRBJ2-7, with D uncertain. The CDR3 extends over 14 amino acids. Germline V gives CDR1 KGHSH, CDR2 LQKENI. V was clipped by 2 bases and J by 2 bases, with 10 bases between them. The CDR3: CASSPRTETYEQYF. Here the CDR3 DNA reads TGTGCCAGCTCACCAAGGACCGAGACCTACGAGCAGTACTTC.

The chain carries TRBV5-5 and TRBJ2-5, with 11 positions matching TRBD2. This CDR3 is built from 16 residues. V was clipped by 2 bases and J by 2 bases; unmatched bases: 5. CDR1 and CDR2 from the germline V gene are SGHKS and YYEKEE (reference sequence). CDR3 protein: CASSFPGLAEQETQYF. The CDR3 DNA is TGTGCCAGCAGCTTTCCGGGACTAGCGGAGCAAGAGACCCAGTACTTC. Full variable domain (missing parts from reference TRBV5-5 and TRBJ2-5): DAGVTQSPTHLIKTRGQQVTLRCSPISGHKSVSWYQQVLGQGPQFIFQYYEKEERGRGNFPDRFSARQFPNYSSELNVNALLLGDSALYLCASSFPGLAEQETQYFGPGTRLLVL.

The genes are TRBV19 and TRBJ2-7; possibly TRBD2 for D (6 bases). From germline, CDR1 is LNHDA and CDR2 SQIVND (reference sequence). Deletions cut 3 bases from V and 3 bases from J, with 9 bases between. The CDR3 consists of 13 residues. In DNA, the CDR3 is TGTGCCAGTAGTATGGACGGGGGCTACGAGCAGTACTTC. Translation gives CASSMDGGYEQYF.

The chain is built from TRBV19 and TRBJ1-1, with a possible D match to TRBD1 (6 bases). From germline, CDR1 is LNHDA and CDR2 SQIVND (reference sequence). The CDR3 length is 14 residues. V gave up 6 bases and J gave up 4 bases, with 15 bases separating them. CDR3: CASSFNRESTEAFF. The CDR3 DNA reads TGTGCCAGTAGCTTTAACAGGGAGAGCACTGAAGCTTTCTTT.

The genes are TRBV19 and TRBJ2-5; D is possibly TRBD1 (6 bases). The CDR3 has 15 residues. Germline V gene data show CDR1 as LNHDA and CDR2 as SQIVND (reference sequence). Trimming pared 3 bases from V and 0 bases from J, leaving 11 bases between. The CDR3 is CASSIRGHHQETQYF. For the CDR3, the DNA is TGTGCCAGTAGTATTCGGGGACACCACCAAGAGACCCAGTACTTC.

The chain combines TRBV19 with TRBJ2-1; 14 positions match TRBD2. The CDR3 sequence is 15 residues long. The J segment lost 7 bases and the V segment lost 5 bases, leaving 4 bases of the junction unmatched. Germline V CDR1 and CDR2: LNHDA, SQIVND (reference sequence). CDR3 coding DNA: TGTGCCAGTAGTTTTGGGACTAGCGGGAGTAATGAGCAGTTCTTC. As protein: CASSFGTSGSNEQFF.

The chain couples TRBV19 to TRBJ1-1; 8 nucleotides agree with TRBD1. CDR3 length equals 16 residues. Germline CDR1 is LNHDA and CDR2 is SQIVND (reference sequence). V trimming: 5 bases; J trimming: 1 base; junction bases outside the gene matches: 9. The CDR3 spells CASSPRTGRGNTEAFF. The DNA of the CDR3 is TGTGCCAGTAGTCCACGGACAGGGAGAGGGAACACTGAAGCTTTCTTT.